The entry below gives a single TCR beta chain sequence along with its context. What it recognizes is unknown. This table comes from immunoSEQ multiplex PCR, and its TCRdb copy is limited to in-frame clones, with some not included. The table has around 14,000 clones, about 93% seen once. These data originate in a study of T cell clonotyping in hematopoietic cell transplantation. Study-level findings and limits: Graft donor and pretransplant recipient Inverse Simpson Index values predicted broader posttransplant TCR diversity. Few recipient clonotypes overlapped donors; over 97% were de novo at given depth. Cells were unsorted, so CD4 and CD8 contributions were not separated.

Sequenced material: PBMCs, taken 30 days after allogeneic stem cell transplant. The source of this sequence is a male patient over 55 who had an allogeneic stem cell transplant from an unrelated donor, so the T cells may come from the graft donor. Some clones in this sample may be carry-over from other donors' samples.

The CDR3 region has the DNA TGTGCCACCGGAGGGCAGGGTGGAAACACCATATATTTT. This encodes CATGGQGGNTIYF. V usage is TRBV6-1 and J usage is TRBJ1-3; weak D call: TRBD1 (5 bases). Trimming took 10 bases from V and 3 from J, leaving 13 bases between them. The CDR3 runs to 13 residues. CDR1 and CDR2 (germline): MNHNS, SASEGT.